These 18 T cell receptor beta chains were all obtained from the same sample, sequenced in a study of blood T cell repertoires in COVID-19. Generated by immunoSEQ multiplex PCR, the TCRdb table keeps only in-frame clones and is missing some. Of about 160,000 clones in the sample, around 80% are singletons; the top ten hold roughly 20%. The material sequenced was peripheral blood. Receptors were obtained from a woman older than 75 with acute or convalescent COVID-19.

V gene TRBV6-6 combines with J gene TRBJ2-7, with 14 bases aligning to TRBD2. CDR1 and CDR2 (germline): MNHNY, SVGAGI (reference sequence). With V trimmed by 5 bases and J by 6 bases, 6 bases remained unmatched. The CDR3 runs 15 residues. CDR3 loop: CASSRPGLAGVEQYF. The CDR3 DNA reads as TGTGCCAGCAGTAGACCGGGACTAGCGGGAGTCGAGCAGTACTTC.

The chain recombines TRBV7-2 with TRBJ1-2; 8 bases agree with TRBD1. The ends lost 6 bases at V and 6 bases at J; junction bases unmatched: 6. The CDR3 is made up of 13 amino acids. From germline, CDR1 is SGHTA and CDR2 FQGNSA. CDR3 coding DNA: TGTGCCAGCAGTGCCCAGGGGGCAGATGGCTACACCTTC. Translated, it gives CASSAQGADGYTF.

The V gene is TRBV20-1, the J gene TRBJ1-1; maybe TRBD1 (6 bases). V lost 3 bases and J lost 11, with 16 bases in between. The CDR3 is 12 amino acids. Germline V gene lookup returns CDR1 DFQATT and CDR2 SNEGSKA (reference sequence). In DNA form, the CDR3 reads TGCAGTGCTAGTACCCGGACAGATGAGGCTTTCTTT. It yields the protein CSASTRTDEAFF.

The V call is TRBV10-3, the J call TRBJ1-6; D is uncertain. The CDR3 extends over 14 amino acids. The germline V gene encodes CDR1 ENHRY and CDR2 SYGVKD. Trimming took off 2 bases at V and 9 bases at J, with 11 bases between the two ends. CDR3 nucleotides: TGTGCCATCAGTGAGGAGGGTAGTGGTTCACCCCTCCACTTT. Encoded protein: CAISEEGSGSPLHF.

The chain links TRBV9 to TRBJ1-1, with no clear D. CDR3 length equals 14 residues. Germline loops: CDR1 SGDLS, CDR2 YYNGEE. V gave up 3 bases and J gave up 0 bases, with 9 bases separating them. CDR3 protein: CASSALPMNTEAFF. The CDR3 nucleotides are TGTGCCAGCAGCGCCCTACCCATGAACACTGAAGCTTTCTTT.

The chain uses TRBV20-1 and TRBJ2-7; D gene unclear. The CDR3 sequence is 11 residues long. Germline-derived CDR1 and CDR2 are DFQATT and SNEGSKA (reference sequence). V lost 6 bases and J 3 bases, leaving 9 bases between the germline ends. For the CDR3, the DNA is TGCAGTGCGCCCCAGGACTACGAGCAGTACTTC. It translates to CSAPQDYEQYF.

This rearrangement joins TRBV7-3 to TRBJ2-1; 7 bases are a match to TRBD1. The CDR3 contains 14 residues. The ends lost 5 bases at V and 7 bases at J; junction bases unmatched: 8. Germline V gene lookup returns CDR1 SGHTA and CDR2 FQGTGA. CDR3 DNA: TGTGCCAGCAGCCCGGACAGGTATAGTAATGAGCAGTTCTTC. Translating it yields CASSPDRYSNEQFF.

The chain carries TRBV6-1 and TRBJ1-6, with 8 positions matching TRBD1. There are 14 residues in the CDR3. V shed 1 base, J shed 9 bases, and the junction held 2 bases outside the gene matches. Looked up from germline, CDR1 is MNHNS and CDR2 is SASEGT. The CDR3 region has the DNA TGTGCCAGCAGTGAAGGGACAGGGTTTTCACCCCTCCACTTT. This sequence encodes CASSEGTGFSPLHF.

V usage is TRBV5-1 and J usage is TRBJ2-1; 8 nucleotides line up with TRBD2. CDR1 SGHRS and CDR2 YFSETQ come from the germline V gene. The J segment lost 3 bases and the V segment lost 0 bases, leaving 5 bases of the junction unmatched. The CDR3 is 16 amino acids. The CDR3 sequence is CASSLVGGDFYNEQFF. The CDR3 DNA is TGCGCCAGCAGCTTGGTCGGGGGGGATTTCTACAATGAGCAGTTCTTC.

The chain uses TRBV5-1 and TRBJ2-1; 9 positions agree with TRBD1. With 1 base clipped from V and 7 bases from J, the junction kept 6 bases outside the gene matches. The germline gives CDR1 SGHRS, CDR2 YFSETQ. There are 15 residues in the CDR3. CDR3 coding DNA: TGCGCCAGCAGCTTGTCGGGGACAGGGTCAAATGAGCAGTTCTTC. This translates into CASSLSGTGSNEQFF.

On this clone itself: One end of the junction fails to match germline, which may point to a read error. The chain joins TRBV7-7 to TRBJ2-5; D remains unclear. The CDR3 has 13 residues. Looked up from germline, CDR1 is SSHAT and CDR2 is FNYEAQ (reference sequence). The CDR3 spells CASSLGIQETQYF. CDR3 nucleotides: TGTGCTAGCAGCTTGGGCATCCAAGAGACCCAGTACTTC.

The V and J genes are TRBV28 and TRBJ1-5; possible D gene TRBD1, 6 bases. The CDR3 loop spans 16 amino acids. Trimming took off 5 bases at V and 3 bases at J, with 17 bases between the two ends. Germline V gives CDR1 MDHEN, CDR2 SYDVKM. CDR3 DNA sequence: TGTGCCAGCAGTCCCAGCCGAGGACAGCTCAATCAGCCCCAGCATTTT. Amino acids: CASSPSRGQLNQPQHF.

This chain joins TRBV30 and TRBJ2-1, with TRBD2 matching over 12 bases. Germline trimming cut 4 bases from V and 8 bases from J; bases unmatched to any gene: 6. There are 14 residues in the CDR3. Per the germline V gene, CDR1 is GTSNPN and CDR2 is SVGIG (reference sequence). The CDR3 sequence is CAWTSGGAGYEQFF. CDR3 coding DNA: TGTGCCTGGACTAGCGGGGGGGCAGGATATGAGCAGTTCTTC.

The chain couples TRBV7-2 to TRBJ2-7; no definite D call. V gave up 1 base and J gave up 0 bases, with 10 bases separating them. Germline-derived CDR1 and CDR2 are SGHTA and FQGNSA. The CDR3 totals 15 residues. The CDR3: CASSLVSEPSYEQYF. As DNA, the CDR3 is TGTGCCAGCAGCTTAGTTTCGGAGCCCTCCTACGAGCAGTACTTC.

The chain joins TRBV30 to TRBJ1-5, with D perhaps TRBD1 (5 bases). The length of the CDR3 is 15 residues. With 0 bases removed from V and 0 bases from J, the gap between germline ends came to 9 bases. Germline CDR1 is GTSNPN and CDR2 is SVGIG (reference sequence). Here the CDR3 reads CAWSVAGFSNQPQHF. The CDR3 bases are TGTGCCTGGAGTGTAGCAGGGTTTAGCAATCAGCCCCAGCATTTT.

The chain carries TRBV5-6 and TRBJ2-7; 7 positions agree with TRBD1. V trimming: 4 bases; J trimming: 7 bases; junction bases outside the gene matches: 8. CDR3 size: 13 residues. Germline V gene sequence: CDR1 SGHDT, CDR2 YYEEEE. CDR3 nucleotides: TGTGCCAGCAGCCTGGGACAGCCTGGGGAGCAGTACTTC. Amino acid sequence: CASSLGQPGEQYF.

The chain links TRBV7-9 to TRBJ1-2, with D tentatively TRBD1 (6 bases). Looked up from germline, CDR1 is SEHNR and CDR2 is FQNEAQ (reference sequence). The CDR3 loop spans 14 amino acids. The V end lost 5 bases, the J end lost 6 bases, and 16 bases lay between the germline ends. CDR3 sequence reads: CASSARGPLNGYTF. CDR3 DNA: TGTGCCAGCAGCGCCAGGGGACCGCTTAATGGCTACACCTTC.

For the CDR3, the DNA is TGTGCCAGCAGTGAAGTCGGGGAAGCTTTCTTT. Its protein is CASSEVGEAFF. The chain is built from TRBV2 and TRBJ1-1; D call uncertain. The ends were cut back, 1 base at V and 8 bases at J, with 5 bases in the middle. CDR1 and CDR2 (germline): SNHLY, FYNNEI. CDR3 length: 11 amino acids.